This T cell receptor (beta chain) was identified in a study of T cells in localized non-small cell lung cancer. Only in-frame clones appear in the TCRdb table, and some are missing; sequencing was by immunoSEQ multiplex PCR. The sample has more than 15,000 clones, 70% to 90% seen once; the top ten hold over 7.5%. The CDR3 length is 14 residues. Trimming took off 9 bases at V and 2 bases at J, with 14 bases between the two ends. The chain employs TRBV6-7 and TRBJ1-5; D is undetermined. TRBV6-7 carries the ORF label, with uncertain function. The starting material was peripheral blood, obtained before any cancer treatment. The TCR originated in a man aged 40 to 75 with stage I lung adenocarcinoma. CDR3 nucleotides: TGTGCCAGGCGACGGTCGAATTGCAATCAGCCCCAGCATTTT. Its translation is CARRRSNCNQPQHF.